This TCR beta chain was identified during a study of regulatory T cells in long-lasting Graves disease. Overall study results and limits: Possibly, too few samples lowered accuracy.

This clonotype has at least ten counts. The target antigen is unknown. Germline CDR1 reads MDHEN; CDR2 reads SYDVKM. This CDR3 has 13 residues. V lost 7 bases to trimming and J lost 3 bases, with 13 bases between them. As to time point: persistent/refractory GD, antithyroid drugs over 5 years with positive TRAb. Following extraction of RNA from PBMCs, that RNA was used to make the TCR library. CDR3 regions were amplified by Arm-PCR using iRepertoire HTBI primers to build TCR beta libraries. TCRdb redid the calling of the multiplex PCR reads with MiXCR, one entry per CDR3 protein. The sample lists a few hundred thousand distinct CDR3 sequences; around 22% were seen once.

This TCR came from a female donor with Graves disease. Sequences were derived from peripheral blood mononuclear cells (PBMCs), sampled when the disease was refractory, from a patient treated with antithyroid drugs. The chain combines TRBV28 with TRBJ2-7; D perhaps matches TRBD1 (6 bases). CDR3 protein: CASKRGSGYEQYF. The CDR3 coding sequence is TGTGCCAGCAAAAGGGGGAGCGGCTACGAGCAGTACTTC.